The next 29 T cell receptor beta chains were all read from a single sample in a study of T cells in Graves' hyperthyroidism and ophthalmopathy. TCR beta CDR3 region amplification was performed from RNA transcripts. TCR CDR3 underwent first-round RT-PCR with the HTBI primer set. TCRdb re-analysed the multiplex PCR reads in MiXCR, keeping a single row per CDR3 protein. The profile shows 650,000 to 700,000 distinct CDR3 sequences, 15% to 20% of them singletons. The material sequenced was blood. The receptor set was obtained from a man aged 45 to 65 with Graves' hyperthyroidism.

This clonotype has ten or more counts. V and J are TRBV2 and TRBJ2-7, with D unclear. Trimming cost V 8 bases and J 5 bases, with 13 bases left between them. The CDR3 has 12 residues. CDR1 and CDR2 (germline): SNHLY, FYNNEI. This chain's CDR3 is CASCQPSDEQYF. In nucleotides, the CDR3 is TGTGCCAGCTGCCAGCCGTCAGACGAGCAGTACTTC.

This clonotype turned up a few times. The chain is built from TRBV5-1 and TRBJ2-1; 7 bases are a match to TRBD1. V lost 4 bases, J lost 8 bases, and 15 bases stayed unmatched. This CDR3 spans 16 amino acids. The V gene's germline CDR1 is SGHRS and CDR2 YFSETQ. The CDR3 bases are TGCGCCAGCAGCGCGCAACAGGGGCCCCCGAGTGATGAGCAGTTCTTC. Translating it yields CASSAQQGPPSDEQFF.

This clonotype has a count of ten or more. V and J are TRBV7-3 and TRBJ2-7; D is perhaps TRBD2 (6 bases). CDR3 length equals 14 residues. In germline, CDR1 is SGHTA, CDR2 FQGTGA. The germline V and J ends were trimmed by 5 bases and 3 bases, with 14 bases remaining between them. CDR3 nucleotides: TGTGCCAGCAGCCCTCAACCGGGAGTCTACGAGCAGTACTTC. This encodes CASSPQPGVYEQYF.

This clonotype was found many times. J is TRBJ2-5 and V is TRBV5-4; D remains unclear. Germline V lookup: CDR1 SGHNT, CDR2 YYREEE (reference sequence). The length of the CDR3 is 15 residues. Trimming cost V 1 base and J 3 bases, with 13 bases left between them. The CDR3: CASSLFWNIKETQYF. For the CDR3, the DNA is TGTGCCAGCAGCTTGTTTTGGAACATAAAAGAGACCCAGTACTTC.

Only one count was recorded for this clonotype. This could be a read error, since a much larger clone is one nucleotide away. CDR3: CATSDRRGAGANVLTF. The CDR3 DNA follows: TGTGCCACCAGTGATCGGCGGGGTGCCGGGGCCAACGTCCTGACTTTC. V and J are TRBV24-1 and TRBJ2-6, with a weak D call TRBD2 (6 bases). CDR1 and CDR2 from the germline V gene are KGHDR and SFDVKD. V lost 3 bases, J lost 4 bases, and 12 bases lay in between. CDR3 length: 16 amino acids.

The genes are TRBV6-1 and TRBJ1-5; D is possibly TRBD1 (6 bases). V dropped 6 bases and J dropped 4 bases, with 13 bases sitting between them. Germline V gene lookup returns CDR1 MNHNS and CDR2 SASEGT. The CDR3 consists of 14 residues. CDR3 DNA: TGTGCCAGCAGCATGGGACAAACAAATCAGCCCCAGCATTTT. As protein: CASSMGQTNQPQHF.

The CDR3 DNA is TGTGCCAGCTCACCAGGGATGATCACTGAAGCTTTCTTT. It is translated as CASSPGMITEAFF. The V gene is TRBV18, the J gene TRBJ1-1; D unclear. Between the trimmed V and J ends, which lost 2 bases and 4 bases, there was a span of 8 bases. Germline V gene lookup returns CDR1 KGHSH and CDR2 LQKENI. The CDR3 length is 13 residues.

At least ten counts were recorded for this clonotype. The rearrangement links TRBV2 to TRBJ1-1, with 8 bases lining up with TRBD1. The CDR3 is 15 amino acids. Germline CDR1 and CDR2: SNHLY and FYNNEI. After removal of 6 bases from V and 5 bases from J, the junction contained 11 bases not matched to a gene. CDR3 region: CASRVNGQGGTEAFF. CDR3 DNA sequence: TGTGCCAGCAGAGTTAACGGACAGGGTGGGACTGAAGCTTTCTTT.

The rearrangement joins TRBV30 to TRBJ1-1; 7 positions match TRBD1. The CDR3 loop spans 16 amino acids. V was clipped by 5 bases and J by 1 base; unmatched bases: 13. Germline loops: CDR1 GTSNPN, CDR2 SVGIG (reference sequence). CDR3 nucleotide sequence: TGTGCCTGGTACAGCACAAGGACAGGAGAGAACACTGAAGCTTTCTTT. It specifies CAWYSTRTGENTEAFF.

J is TRBJ2-1 and V is TRBV4-2, with 12 bases fitting TRBD2. The length of the CDR3 is 16 residues. Trimming removed 4 bases from V and 3 bases from J; junction bases left unmatched: 4. The germline gives CDR1 LGHNA, CDR2 YNFKEQ. The CDR3 is CASSLLTSGSYNEQFF. The CDR3, as DNA: TGTGCCAGCAGCCTCCTGACTAGCGGGAGCTACAATGAGCAGTTCTTC.

This clonotype was detected ten times or more. The CDR3 loop is CASSLDKGLSYEQYF. Written as DNA, the CDR3 is TGTGCCAGCAGCTTAGATAAGGGCCTCTCCTACGAGCAGTACTTC. This chain joins TRBV11-2 and TRBJ2-7; D is ambiguous. The CDR3 has 15 amino acids. Trimming cost V 0 bases and J 0 bases, with 9 bases left between them. Germline V gives CDR1 SGHAT, CDR2 FQNNGV.

This clonotype was detected once. Just one base apart from a much larger clone, this may be a read error. The chain links TRBV28 to TRBJ2-7; D call uncertain. This CDR3 region has 13 residues. The germline V gene encodes CDR1 MDHEN and CDR2 SYDVKM. V lost 1 base and J 5 bases, leaving 9 bases between the germline ends. The CDR3 DNA follows: TGTGCCAGCAGTTTATTAAGTGTCCACGAGCAGTACTTC. This gives the protein CASSLLSVHEQYF.

This clonotype occurred once. This may stem from a read error, because a much larger clone lies one nucleotide away. This sequence joins TRBV24-1 and TRBJ2-5, with TRBD1 identical over 12 bases. This CDR3 region has 14 residues. Germline V gene sequence: CDR1 KGHDR, CDR2 SFDVKD. Here the CDR3 DNA reads TGTGCCGCCAGTGGCGGGACAGGGGGCGAGACCCAGTACTTC. Its translation: CAASGGTGGETQYF.

This chain joins TRBV27 and TRBJ2-6; either TRBD1 or TRBD2 may fit D (5 bases each). The CDR3 spans 16 residues. Trimming left V 4 bases short and J 0 bases short, with 10 bases between. Germline V lookup: CDR1 MNHEY, CDR2 SMNVEV (reference sequence). The CDR3 sequence is CASSWDRTSGANVLTF. The CDR3, as DNA: TGTGCCAGCAGTTGGGACCGTACCTCTGGGGCCAACGTCCTGACTTTC.

This clonotype was seen ten or more times. The chain is built from TRBV2 and TRBJ1-2; 7 positions agree with TRBD1. The trim removed 6 bases at V and 2 bases at J, leaving 6 bases unmatched. This CDR3 has 14 residues. Germline values: CDR1 SNHLY, CDR2 FYNNEI. CDR3 loop: CASRLGQENYGYTF. The CDR3 DNA follows: TGTGCCAGCAGGCTAGGACAGGAGAACTATGGCTACACCTTC.

This clonotype has just a few counts. The rearrangement links TRBV30 to TRBJ1-4, with 7 positions matching TRBD1. CDR1 and CDR2 from the germline V gene are GTSNPN and SVGIG (reference sequence). J was trimmed by 0 bases and V by 5 bases; bases with no gene match: 6. The length of the CDR3 is 15 residues. This CDR3 reads CAWAEGTATNEKLFF. In nucleotides, the CDR3 is TGTGCCTGGGCCGAGGGGACAGCAACTAATGAAAAACTGTTTTTT. The entire variable domain, with the rest obtained from reference TRBV30 and TRBJ1-4, is as follows: SQTIHQWPATLVQPVGSPLSLECTVEGTSNPNLYWYRQAAGRGLQLLFYSVGIGQISSEVPQNLSASRPQDRQFILSSKKLLLSDSGFYLCAWAEGTATNEKLFFGSGTQLSVL.

In its sample, this clonotype was seen many times. The J gene is TRBJ1-5, the V gene TRBV9; D gene ambiguous. Trimming removed 3 bases at V and 2 bases at J, with 9 bases between. Germline V gene sequence: CDR1 SGDLS, CDR2 YYNGEE. The CDR3 consists of 14 residues. CDR3 protein: CASSDTGGNQPQHF. The CDR3 region has the DNA TGTGCCAGCAGCGACACTGGGGGCAATCAGCCCCAGCATTTT.

This clonotype was observed at least ten times. The CDR3, as DNA: TGTGCCAGCAGTCTTCAGGGGGGCTCCTACGAGCAGTACTTC. Protein sequence: CASSLQGGSYEQYF. V is TRBV28 and J is TRBJ2-7; perhaps TRBD1 as D (7 bases). CDR3 length: 14 amino acids. Germline loops: CDR1 MDHEN, CDR2 SYDVKM. The V end lost 5 bases, the J end lost 0 bases, and 11 bases lay between the germline ends.

There are many counts of this clonotype. The chain is built from TRBV6-1 and TRBJ1-6; D is ambiguous. Per the germline V gene, CDR1 is MNHNS and CDR2 is SASEGT. Deletions cut 7 bases from V and 7 bases from J, with 14 bases between. The CDR3 covers 14 residues. CDR3: CASTSGGFNSPLHF. CDR3 in DNA: TGTGCCAGCACCTCGGGCGGCTTCAATTCACCCCTCCACTTT.

This clonotype occurred many times. V usage is TRBV28 and J usage is TRBJ2-1, with 8 positions matching TRBD2. Germline V gene lookup returns CDR1 MDHEN and CDR2 SYDVKM. The CDR3 spans 21 residues. V lost 2 bases to trimming and J lost 0 bases; unmatched junction nucleotides: 18. The CDR3 protein is CASSLSPQTSAISYSYNEQFF. The CDR3 DNA sequence: TGTGCCAGCAGTTTAAGTCCCCAGACTAGCGCCATTTCATACTCCTACAATGAGCAGTTCTTC.

This clonotype was counted a few times. The chain recombines TRBV7-9 with TRBJ2-7, with D tentatively TRBD1 (6 bases). This CDR3 is 15 amino acids long. V shed 4 bases and J shed 0 bases, with 13 bases lying between them. Germline V gives CDR1 SEHNR, CDR2 FQNEAQ (reference sequence). CDR3 region: CASSSTGRRSYEQYF. DNA for the CDR3: TGTGCCAGCAGCTCAACAGGGCGACGCTCCTACGAGCAGTACTTC.

The V call is TRBV10-3, the J call TRBJ1-2; TRBD1 matches at 12 bases. The germline V gene has CDR1 ENHRY and CDR2 SYGVKD. The CDR3 covers 17 residues. V trimming: 2 bases; J trimming: 7 bases; junction bases outside the gene matches: 11. The CDR3 loop reads CAISEGDRGRWDVGYTF. CDR3 nucleotide sequence: TGTGCCATCAGTGAGGGGGACAGGGGGCGTTGGGATGTTGGCTACACCTTC.

This clonotype was seen many times. V gene TRBV24-1 combines with J gene TRBJ1-2; weak D call: TRBD1 (6 bases). The CDR3 extends over 15 amino acids. V gave up 2 bases and J gave up 4 bases, with 13 bases separating them. CDR1 is KGHDR, CDR2 SFDVKD, per germline. CDR3 in amino acids: CATSDWPRGGYGYTF. The CDR3 DNA is TGTGCCACCAGTGATTGGCCCCGAGGGGGCTATGGCTACACCTTC.

This clonotype was recorded many times. The chain employs TRBV12-3 or TRBV12-4 and TRBJ1-2; D perhaps matches TRBD1 (5 bases). V lost 5 bases and J lost 8, with 18 bases in between. The CDR3 is 14 amino acids. The CDR3 DNA reads as TGTGCCAGCAGTCCGGGACGGACTTCGGAGGGCTACACCTTC. Its protein product is CASSPGRTSEGYTF.

The CDR3 region has the DNA TGTGCCAGTGTACCAGGGGACTACCTAGAGGGCTACACCTTC. Protein sequence: CASVPGDYLEGYTF. The gene calls are TRBV28 and TRBJ1-2; D is perhaps TRBD1 (6 bases). CDR3 size: 14 residues. Germline V gene data show CDR1 as MDHEN and CDR2 as SYDVKM. Trimming left V 9 bases short and J 8 bases short, with 22 bases between.

A note on this clonotype: A clone one base away is much larger, so this may be a read error. V and J are TRBV27 and TRBJ1-6; D ambiguous. Trimming took off 2 bases at V and 6 bases at J, with 8 bases between the two ends. Germline V lookup: CDR1 MNHEY, CDR2 SMNVEV (reference sequence). The CDR3 totals 14 residues. The CDR3 nucleotides are TGTGCCAGCAGTTTAAGGCAGGTTAATTCACCCCTCCACTTT. Protein: CASSLRQVNSPLHF.

Points on this clonotype: A much larger clone lies one base from this, so it may be a read error. The rearrangement links TRBV19 to TRBJ1-5, with 7 bases matching TRBD1. Unmatched junction bases numbered 11, after V lost 1 base and J lost 8 bases. The CDR3 covers 16 residues. Germline V gene sequence: CDR1 LNHDA, CDR2 SQIVND (reference sequence). CDR3 region: CASSIVGTVDGKPQHF. DNA for the CDR3: TGTGCCAGTAGTATAGTAGGGACAGTCGACGGGAAGCCCCAGCATTTT.

This clonotype occurred many times. The rearrangement links TRBV7-2 to TRBJ1-5, with a weak D call TRBD1 (6 bases). This CDR3 is built from 17 residues. Germline values: CDR1 SGHTA, CDR2 FQGNSA. Trimming took off 4 bases at V and 3 bases at J, with 19 bases between the two ends. As DNA, the CDR3 is TGTGCCAGCAGCTCTAGGGGGGGTGGCGGGGCCAATCAGCCCCAGCATTTT. It yields the protein CASSSRGGGGANQPQHF.

There are many counts of this clonotype. The J gene is TRBJ2-1, the V gene TRBV12-3 or TRBV12-4; 11 bases fit TRBD2. CDR3 length equals 14 residues. V was clipped by 6 bases and J by 5 bases; unmatched bases: 3. CDR3 nucleotide sequence: TGTGCCAGCAGCTTGGGACTAGCGGACAATGAGCAGTTCTTC. This gives the protein CASSLGLADNEQFF.